This T cell receptor (beta chain) came from a study of regulatory T cells in long-lasting Graves disease. The germline CDR1 and CDR2 sequences are LNHNV and YYDKDF (reference sequence). CDR3 length: 13 amino acids. V lost 3 bases and J 4 bases, leaving 7 bases between the germline ends. Indicated time point: persistent/refractory GD, antithyroid drugs over 5 years with positive TRAb. PBMCs were the source of the RNA used for TCR sequencing. Combining iRepertoire HTBI primers with Arm-PCR of CDR3 regions, the authors built TCR beta libraries. One entry per CDR3 protein results from TCRdb running MiXCR on the multiplex PCR reads. The data contain about 430,000 distinct CDR3 sequences, approximately 22% of them singletons.

Material: peripheral blood mononuclear cells (PBMCs), obtained when the disease was refractory, from a patient treated with antithyroid drugs. The chain combines TRBV15 with TRBJ2-1; D remains unclear. The sequence was obtained from a female donor with Graves disease. The CDR3 region has the DNA TGTGCCACCAGCAGGGTCCCTTACAATGAGCAGTTCTTC. Its protein product is CATSRVPYNEQFF.